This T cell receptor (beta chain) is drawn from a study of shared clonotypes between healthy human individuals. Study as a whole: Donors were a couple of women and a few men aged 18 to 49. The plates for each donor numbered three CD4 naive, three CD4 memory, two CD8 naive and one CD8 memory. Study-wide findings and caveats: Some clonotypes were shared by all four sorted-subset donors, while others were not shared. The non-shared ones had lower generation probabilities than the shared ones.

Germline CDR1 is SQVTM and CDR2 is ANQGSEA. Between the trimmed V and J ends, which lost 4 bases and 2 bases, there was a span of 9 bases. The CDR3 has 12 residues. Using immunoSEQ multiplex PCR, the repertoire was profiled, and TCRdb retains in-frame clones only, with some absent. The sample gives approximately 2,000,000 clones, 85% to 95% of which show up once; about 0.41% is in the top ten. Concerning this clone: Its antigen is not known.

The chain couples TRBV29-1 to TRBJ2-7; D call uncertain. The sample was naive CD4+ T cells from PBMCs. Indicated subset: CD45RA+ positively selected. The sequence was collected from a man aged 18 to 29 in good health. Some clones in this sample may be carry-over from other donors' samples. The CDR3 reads CSVGDLPYEQYF. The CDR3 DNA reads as TGCAGCGTTGGGGATCTACCCTACGAGCAGTACTTC.